This is a list of T cell receptor beta chains from one sample in a study of cytomegalovirus exposure and HLA in healthy donors. Data came from immunoSEQ multiplex PCR; TCRdb stores just in-frame clones and leaves some out. The table records about 120,000 clones, roughly 89% of them present only once. The sequenced material came from PBMCs. These receptors originate from a woman younger than 35 in good health and CMV-seronegative. Both conserved end residues are trimmed from each CDR3. The order of the fields is V gene, CDR3 protein.

>TRBV11-2
ASSPGMGGTSYNEQF
>TRBV10-1
ASSESPDRAYEQY
>TRBV29-1
SARGGWGMNTEAF
>TRBV7-2
ASSLDNYEQY
>TRBV15
ATSRVGVDTDTQY
>TRBV4-1
ASSQDLAQGNTIY
>TRBV7-9
ASSPDWGANYGYT
>TRBV10-2
ASRTAGITDY
>TRBV2
ASVATGGVTEAF
>TRBV6-1
ASSEWARGEKLF
>TRBV6-1
ASSESPTSWGYT
>TRBV4-1
ASSQGGSNQPQH
>TRBV20-1
SASTGNEAF
>TRBV5-8
ASSARGGYGYT
>TRBV7-6
ASSLVSGSWETQY
>TRBV29-1
SVQGIGEKLF
>TRBV7-3
ASSLGQGRGKLF
>TRBV7-3
ASSLGRAGELF
>TRBV6-5
ASKGTSGANVLT
>TRBV5-1
ASSLGLGTNRLLNTGELF
>TRBV27
ASSLSGASGYGYT
>TRBV6-1
ASSGKDTMGLGNQPQH
>TRBV7-3
ASSRGQTETQY
>TRBV5-1
ASSSEALAGSSYNEQF
>TRBV18
ASSRDTTNSPLH
>TRBV7-2
ASSSSGGQGNQPQH
>TRBV5-1
ASSSHLEGLSGELF
>TRBV5-4
ASSLQGASEKLF
>TRBV7-3
ASSLSGGLDTEAF
>TRBV19
ASTTVNTEAF
>TRBV5-1
ASSLTGSSYNSPLH
>TRBV6-1
ASRNRDHYGYT
>TRBV9
ASSSPKKMGHSREQY
>TRBV9
ASSVSGAGRGISTDTQY
>TRBV6-5
ASRLGQNTEAF
>TRBV5-5
ASSAGQAAYNEQF
>TRBV5-1
ASRSSGGHNEQF
>TRBV5-1
ASSADREEGNTIY
>TRBV7-8
ASSLATRNTEAF
>TRBV6-1
ASSELNEQY